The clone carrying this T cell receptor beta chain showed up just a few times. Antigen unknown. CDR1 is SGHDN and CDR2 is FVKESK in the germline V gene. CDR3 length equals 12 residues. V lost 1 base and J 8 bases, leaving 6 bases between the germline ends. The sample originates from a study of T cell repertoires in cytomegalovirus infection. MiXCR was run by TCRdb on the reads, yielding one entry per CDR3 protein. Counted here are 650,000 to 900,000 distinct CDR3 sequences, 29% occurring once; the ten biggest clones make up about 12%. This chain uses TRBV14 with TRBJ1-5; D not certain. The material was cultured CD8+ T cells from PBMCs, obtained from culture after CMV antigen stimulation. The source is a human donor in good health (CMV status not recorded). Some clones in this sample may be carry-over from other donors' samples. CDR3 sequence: CASSQGGKPQHF. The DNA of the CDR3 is TGTGCCAGCAGCCAAGGAGGGAAGCCCCAGCATTTT.